This T cell receptor beta chain stems from a study of cytomegalovirus exposure and HLA in healthy donors. PCR employed 60 Vbeta and 13 Jbeta primers. Libraries were prepared by immunoSEQ multiplex PCR; TCRdb keeps only in-frame clonotypes and omits some of them. This sample has fewer than 130,000 clones; more than 65% occur once, and the top ten carry roughly 5.6%. Germline lookup yields CDR1 GTSNPN and CDR2 SVGIG (reference sequence). This CDR3 comprises 14 residues. The V end lost 0 bases, the J end lost 8 bases, and 14 bases lay between the germline ends. The sequenced material came from PBMCs. The V gene is TRBV30, the J gene TRBJ2-1, with no clear D. The sequence derives from a man aged 30 to 39 in good health and CMV-seropositive. In nucleotides, the CDR3 is TGTGCCTGGAGTGTATCGTTTGGCAGCGATGAGCAGTTCTTC. Amino acid sequence: CAWSVSFGSDEQFF.